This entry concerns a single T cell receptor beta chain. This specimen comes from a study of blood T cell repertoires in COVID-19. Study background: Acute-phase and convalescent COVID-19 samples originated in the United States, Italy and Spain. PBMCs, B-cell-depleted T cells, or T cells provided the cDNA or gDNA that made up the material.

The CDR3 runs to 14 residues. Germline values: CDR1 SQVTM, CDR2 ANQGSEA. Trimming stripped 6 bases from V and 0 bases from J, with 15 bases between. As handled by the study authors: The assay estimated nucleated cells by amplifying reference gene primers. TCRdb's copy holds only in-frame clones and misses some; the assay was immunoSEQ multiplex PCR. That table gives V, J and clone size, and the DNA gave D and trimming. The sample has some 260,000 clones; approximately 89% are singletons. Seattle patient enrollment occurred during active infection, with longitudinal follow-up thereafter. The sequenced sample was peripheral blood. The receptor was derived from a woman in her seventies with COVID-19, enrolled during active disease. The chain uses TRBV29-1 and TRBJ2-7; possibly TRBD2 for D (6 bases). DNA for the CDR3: TGCAGCGTAAAATCGGGACTGAGCTCCTACGAGCAGTACTTC. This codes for CSVKSGLSSYEQYF.